The 22 T cell receptor beta chains below come from one sample, sequenced in a study of technical replicates of blood from several donors. Assay used: immunoSEQ multiplex PCR; TCRdb lists only in-frame clones, some missing. Altogether some 94,000 clones are present, about 95% being singletons, with the ten largest covering over 0.25%. Specimen: T cells isolated from PBMCs. The receptors originated from a human donor in good health.

V is TRBV4-2 and J is TRBJ2-7; tentative D call: TRBD2 (5 bases). Germline V gene lookup returns CDR1 LGHNA and CDR2 YNFKEQ. Trimming cost V 1 base and J 6 bases, with 10 bases left between them. The CDR3 length is 13 residues. CDR3 protein: CASSQGTEGEQYF. DNA of the CDR3: TGTGCCAGCAGCCAAGGGACCGAGGGCGAGCAGTACTTC.

This clone was detected only once. This chain connects TRBV9 to TRBJ2-1; 10 nucleotides align to TRBD2. There are 15 residues in the CDR3. Germline V gene data show CDR1 as SGDLS and CDR2 as YYNGEE. With 0 bases clipped from V and 8 bases from J, the junction kept 5 bases outside the gene matches. CDR3 sequence: CASSVELAGRHEQFF. CDR3 in DNA: TGTGCCAGCAGCGTAGAACTAGCGGGAAGGCATGAGCAGTTCTTC.

V and J are TRBV25-1 and TRBJ1-1; D gene unclear. From germline, CDR1 is MGHDK and CDR2 SYGVNS. This CDR3 spans 11 amino acids. Trimming took 3 bases from V and 10 from J, leaving 9 bases between them. CDR3 protein: CASSDQAIAFF. CDR3 bases: TGTGCCAGCAGTGACCAGGCGATAGCTTTCTTT. Full variable domain (rest looked up from reference TRBV25-1 and TRBJ1-1): EADIYQTPRYLVIGTGKKITLECSQTMGHDKMYWYQQDPGMELHLIHYSYGVNSTEKGDLSSESTVSRIRTEHFPLTLESARPSHTSQYLCASSDQAIAFFGQGTRLTVV.

The chain employs TRBV19 and TRBJ1-1; D call uncertain. V was clipped by 5 bases and J by 0 bases, with 10 bases between them. Germline V gives CDR1 LNHDA, CDR2 SQIVND (reference sequence). The CDR3 consists of 14 residues. CDR3 sequence reads: CASSVQILNTEAFF. CDR3 bases: TGTGCCAGTAGTGTACAGATATTGAACACTGAAGCTTTCTTT.

The chain couples TRBV6-1 to TRBJ2-7, with 8 bases aligning to TRBD2. V was pared by 2 bases and J by 4 bases, with 7 bases of the junction left unmatched. Germline lookup yields CDR1 MNHNS and CDR2 SASEGT. CDR3 size: 15 residues. CDR3 sequence reads: CASSETLAVDYEQYF. The CDR3 DNA reads TGTGCCAGCAGTGAAACACTAGCGGTGGATTACGAGCAGTACTTC.

The CDR3 is CASSALDYEQYF. CDR3 bases: TGCGCCAGCAGTGCGCTAGACTACGAGCAGTACTTC. This sequence joins TRBV10-2 and TRBJ2-7; D call uncertain. The CDR3 has 12 residues. V was cut by 4 bases and J by 3 bases, with 7 bases left in between. CDR1 is WSHSY, CDR2 SAAADI, per germline.

This rearrangement joins TRBV7-2 to TRBJ2-7; 9 bases are shared with TRBD2. This CDR3 is 14 amino acids long. Germline CDR1 reads SGHTA; CDR2 reads FQGNSA. V lost 3 bases, J lost 3 bases, and 3 bases stayed unmatched. The CDR3 reads CASSLVAGVYEQYF. CDR3 nucleotide sequence: TGTGCCAGCAGCTTGGTAGCGGGGGTCTACGAGCAGTACTTC.

The CDR3 sequence: CASSLGGTLGGADTQYF. The CDR3 bases are TGTGCCAGCAGCTTAGGCGGGACCCTGGGAGGCGCAGATACGCAGTATTTT. This rearrangement joins TRBV7-9 to TRBJ2-3, with D possibly TRBD2 on 6 matching bases. V was shortened by 1 base and J by 4 bases, with 18 bases between the two germline ends. This CDR3 region has 17 residues. Germline V lookup: CDR1 SEHNR, CDR2 FQNEAQ (reference sequence).

The chain employs TRBV7-3 and TRBJ2-3, with 11 nucleotides matching TRBD1. V lost 4 bases and J lost 5; bases outside the gene matches: 2. CDR1 is SGHTA and CDR2 is FQGTGA in the germline V gene. This CDR3 spans 14 amino acids. CDR3 sequence (DNA): TGTGCCAGCAGCTGGACAGGGGGCGAAGATACGCAGTATTTT. Amino acids: CASSWTGGEDTQYF.

CDR3 region: CASSQEELPYNEQFF. The CDR3 nucleotides read TGTGCCAGCAGCCAAGAGGAACTACCCTACAATGAGCAGTTCTTC. The chain recombines TRBV14 with TRBJ2-1; D gene ambiguous. The CDR3 totals 15 residues. Germline lookup yields CDR1 SGHDN and CDR2 FVKESK. V lost 0 bases and J 2 bases, leaving 8 bases between the germline ends.

This rearrangement joins TRBV11-2 to TRBJ2-1; a weak D match, TRBD2 (6 bases). Trimming took 4 bases from V and 0 from J, leaving 16 bases between them. Germline CDR1 and CDR2: SGHAT and FQNNGV. CDR3 length: 17 amino acids. CDR3 DNA: TGTGCCAGCAGCTACCGAAACAGCGGGTCCTCCTACAATGAGCAGTTCTTC. Amino acid sequence: CASSYRNSGSSYNEQFF.

This clone was seen a single time. The CDR3 loop is CASSYSEGIGELFF. The CDR3 DNA reads TGTGCCAGCAGTTACTCGGAGGGGATCGGGGAGCTGTTTTTT. The chain joins TRBV6-5 to TRBJ2-2; tentative D call: TRBD2 (6 bases). The germline CDR1 and CDR2 sequences are MNHEY and SVGAGI. CDR3 length: 14 amino acids. V was cut by 0 bases and J by 7 bases, with 9 bases left in between.

This chain uses TRBV4-3 with TRBJ2-3; D is uncertain. The germline V gene has CDR1 LGHNA and CDR2 YSLEER. Trimming pared 0 bases from V and 3 bases from J, leaving 7 bases between. The CDR3 sequence is 14 residues long. CDR3 amino acids: CASSQERITDTQYF. In DNA, the CDR3 is TGCGCCAGCAGCCAAGAGCGAATAACAGATACGCAGTATTTT.

The V gene is TRBV7-8, the J gene TRBJ2-1, with 9 nucleotides matching TRBD2. The trim removed 9 bases at V and 7 bases at J, leaving 19 bases unmatched. The CDR3 totals 17 residues. The V gene's germline CDR1 is SGHVS and CDR2 FQNEAQ. DNA for the CDR3: TGTGCCAGTCAGGCGGAAATAGCGGGAGAAATTTATAATGAGCAGTTCTTC. It yields the protein CASQAEIAGEIYNEQFF.

J is TRBJ1-5 and V is TRBV28, with D uncertain. In germline, CDR1 is MDHEN, CDR2 SYDVKM. This CDR3 spans 13 amino acids. Trimming shortened V by 3 bases and J by 0 bases, and 3 bases separated the two germline ends. CDR3 sequence (DNA): TGTGCCAGCAGTTTTAATAGCAATCAGCCCCAGCATTTT. This gives the protein CASSFNSNQPQHF.

This clone was detected once. This chain connects TRBV9 to TRBJ2-7; 7 bases are shared with TRBD2. Trimming at V came to 0 bases and at J to 3 bases, leaving 3 bases not matched to a gene. Germline V lookup: CDR1 SGDLS, CDR2 YYNGEE. The CDR3 covers 14 residues. The CDR3 DNA sequence: TGTGCCAGCAGCGTAGGGGGACTAAACTACGAGCAGTACTTC. It encodes CASSVGGLNYEQYF.

V usage is TRBV5-1 and J usage is TRBJ2-5; 7 bases align to TRBD1. This CDR3 contains 17 residues. The germline CDR1 and CDR2 sequences are SGHRS and YFSETQ. J lost 2 bases, V lost 0 bases, and 10 bases had no gene match. CDR3 sequence (DNA): TGCGCCAGCAGCTTGGACCCTCCGGGACAGCTGCAAGAGACCCAGTACTTC. Protein sequence: CASSLDPPGQLQETQYF.

This clone was detected once. DNA for the CDR3: TGTGCCAGCGCCGGGACAGGGATCAAGGGCTACACCTTC. Residues: CASAGTGIKGYTF. This chain links TRBV9 with TRBJ1-2; TRBD1 agrees at 9 bases. Trimming cost V 7 bases and J 8 bases; bases outside gene matches: 9. Germline CDR1 SGDLS, CDR2 YYNGEE. The CDR3 sequence is 13 residues long.

This clone has just one count. The chain uses TRBV18 and TRBJ2-2, with 7 bases identical to TRBD1. Losses at the gene ends were 2 bases for V and 4 bases for J; bases not matched to a gene: 7. The germline V gene has CDR1 KGHSH and CDR2 LQKENI. This CDR3 comprises 16 residues. Here the CDR3 DNA reads TGTGCCAGCTCACCAACGGGACAGCAAGTCACCGGGGAGCTGTTTTTT. Amino acid sequence: CASSPTGQQVTGELFF.

This chain links TRBV7-2 with TRBJ2-7; 9 bases map to TRBD2. After removal of 0 bases from V and 2 bases from J, the junction contained 2 bases not matched to a gene. The CDR3 is made up of 15 amino acids. The germline gives CDR1 SGHTA, CDR2 FQGNSA. CDR3 nucleotides: TGTGCCAGCAGCTTAGCAGGACTAGCGACCTACGAGCAGTACTTC. Its translation is CASSLAGLATYEQYF.

This clone was recorded only once. In nucleotides, the CDR3 is TGTGCCAGCAGCTTAGCGGCTAGCGGGAGCTACCCGTTCTTC. Protein: CASSLAASGSYPFF. V and J are TRBV7-9 and TRBJ2-1, with 10 bases lining up with TRBD2. J gave up 15 bases and V 0 bases, and 8 bases lay outside the gene matches. CDR1 SEHNR and CDR2 FQNEAQ come from the germline V gene (reference sequence). The CDR3 is 14 amino acids.

In DNA form, the CDR3 reads TGTGCCAGCGGGACGGACAGGGTCGACACCTTC. It is translated as CASGTDRVDTF. The chain combines TRBV7-2 with TRBJ1-2, with 8 bases matching TRBD1. The trim removed 8 bases at V and 12 bases at J, leaving 8 bases unmatched. Germline CDR1 is SGHTA and CDR2 is FQGNSA. The CDR3 covers 11 residues.